The T cell receptor (beta chain) under discussion was sequenced for a study of T cells in Graves' hyperthyroidism and ophthalmopathy. Study-wide findings and caveats: A model of 13 V-J pairs discriminated ophthalmopathy from stable hyperthyroidism.

The germline V gene encodes CDR1 LGHDT and CDR2 YNNKEL (reference sequence). This CDR3 is 15 amino acids long. Stable disease denoted Graves' hyperthyroidism without ophthalmopathy progression within 18 months. The study excluded patients with uncontrolled infection, other autoimmune disease, pregnancy or lactation. In making diagnoses, clinical symptoms, serum thyroxine and TRAb, thyroid ultrasound and orbital computed tomography were all used. There were TCR beta CDR3 regions amplified from RNA transcripts. Initially, a first-round RT-PCR of the TCR CDR3 employed the HTBI primer set. In TCRdb, the multiplex PCR reads were re-called with MiXCR into one record per CDR3 protein. The repertoire holds fewer than 700,000 distinct CDR3 sequences, with roughly 16% as singletons. In regard to this clonotype: Its antigen remains unknown. Given a much more abundant clone one base away, this may be a read error.

The V and J genes are TRBV3-1 and TRBJ1-1; D is ambiguous. Sequenced material: blood. The sequence came from a woman under 40 with Graves' hyperthyroidism. The CDR3 is CASSQEGRLNTETFF. CDR3 nucleotides: TGTGCCAGCAGCCAAGAGGGCAGACTGAACACTGAAACTTTCTTT.